This is a list of T cell receptor beta chains from one sample in a study of blood T cell repertoires in COVID-19. Generated by immunoSEQ multiplex PCR, the TCRdb table keeps only in-frame clones and is missing some. The data show around 100,000 clones, with about 88% seen just once and approximately 5% held by the top ten. The sample was peripheral blood. The receptors were sampled from a human donor in a cohort sampled during active COVID-19. The CDR3 runs from the conserved cysteine through the conserved F or W. The D gene is left open where the match is weak. Size values are once, few and many counts, or a class for expanded clones, and some rows have none.

clone_size j_call v_call d_call cdr3_nt cdr3_aa
once TRBJ2-3 TRBV10-1 TRBD2 TGCGCCAGCAGTGATTTGGGTCTAGCGGGAAACACAGATACGCAGTATTTT CASSDLGLAGNTDTQYF
. TRBJ1-5 TRBV6-5 . TGTGCCAGCAGCCGCAGACGGGACAATCAGCCCCAGCATTTT CASSRRRDNQPQHF
. TRBJ2-5 TRBV2 TRBD1 TGTGCCAGCAGTCCGACAGGGTCAGCCAGTCAAGAGACCCAGTACTTC CASSPTGSASQETQYF
. TRBJ1-2 TRBV6-4 . TGTGCCAGCAGTGACTCGCCCAGGGGATCCAGTGGCTACACCTTC CASSDSPRGSSGYTF
. TRBJ2-3 TRBV5-1 TRBD1 TGCGCCAGCAGTAAGGGACAGGGGCCAGATACGCAGTATTTT CASSKGQGPDTQYF
few TRBJ2-2 TRBV4-2 TRBD1 TGTGCCAGCAGCCAGACAGGGGGCGCACCCGGGGAGCTGTTTTTT CASSQTGGAPGELFF
. TRBJ1-6 TRBV6-5 . TGTGCCAGCAGTTCCCGGGGGGGCGTTCGGGGATCACCCCTCCACTTT CASSSRGGVRGSPLHF
. TRBJ2-7 TRBV18 TRBD1 TGTGCCAGCTCACCACGGCCCGCTGGCAGGGGGCAGAGCTACGAGCAGTACTTC CASSPRPAGRGQSYEQYF
once TRBJ1-6 TRBV5-1 TRBD1 TGCGCCAGCAGCTTCCAGGGGGTGGAATCACCCCTCCACTTT CASSFQGVESPLHF
. TRBJ2-5 TRBV28 . TGTGCCAGCAGCACCGGAGGGTACCAAGAGACCCAGTACTTC CASSTGGYQETQYF
. TRBJ2-6 TRBV14 . TGTGCCAGCAGCCAACGGACAAAGACGGAATTCTCTGGGGCCAACGTCCTGACTTTC CASSQRTKTEFSGANVLTF
. TRBJ1-1 TRBV29-1 . TGCAGCGCCTTGGACAGAATGAACACTGAAGCTTTCTTT CSALDRMNTEAFF
. TRBJ2-1 TRBV5-1 TRBD2 TGCGCCAGCAGCTTGGAGTTAGCGGGAGGTACCAATGAGCAGTTCTTC CASSLELAGGTNEQFF
. TRBJ1-6 TRBV3-1/TRBV3-2 . TGTGCCAGCAGCCAAGATCTACATTCACCCCTCCACTTT CASSQDLHSPLHF
. TRBJ2-3 TRBV28 TRBD2 TGTGCCAGCAGTTTTCCTGCCGGGACTAGCGGGGGTGTGGCAGATACGCAGTATTTT CASSFPAGTSGGVADTQYF
. TRBJ2-5 TRBV5-1 . TGCGCCAGCAGCTCGCAAGAGACCCAGTACTTC CASSSQETQYF
. TRBJ2-3 TRBV7-9 TRBD1 TGTGCCAGCAGCCCAAGGACAGGGAGCATCACAGATACGCAGTATTTT CASSPRTGSITDTQYF
. TRBJ2-7 TRBV6-1 . TGTGCCAGCAGTGAAGCTAGTTTGTACGAGCAGTACTTC CASSEASLYEQYF
. TRBJ2-1 TRBV6-1 . TGTGCCAGCAGTGAATTGAGTAGCCCCGGTGAGCAGTTCTTC CASSELSSPGEQFF
. TRBJ2-3 TRBV4-2 TRBD2 TGTGCCAGCAGCCAAGGGCGGGAGGTACCCACAGATACGCAGTATTTT CASSQGREVPTDTQYF
. TRBJ1-5 TRBV28 . TGTGCCAGCAGTTTAGCGGGTTCAGGGGCCAATCAGCCCCAGCATTTT CASSLAGSGANQPQHF
. TRBJ2-3 TRBV7-9 . TGTGCCAGCAGCTCCTACGACGGAGACCCGCAGTATTTT CASSSYDGDPQYF
. TRBJ2-5 TRBV5-4 . TGTGCCAGCAGTCCCAAGGGGGGGGCGGAGACCCAGTACTTC CASSPKGGAETQYF
. TRBJ2-3 TRBV19 TRBD1 TGTGCCAGTAGTGCAGACAGGGTGACAGATACGCAGTATTTT CASSADRVTDTQYF
once TRBJ2-1 TRBV3-1/TRBV3-2 TRBD2 TGTGCCAGCAGCCGGACTAGCGGGAGTGCCTTATACAATGAGCAGTTCTTC CASSRTSGSALYNEQFF
. TRBJ1-1 TRBV2 TRBD1 TGTGCCAGCAGGGGGACAGGGTTTCTCTATAACACTGAAGCTTTCTTT CASRGTGFLYNTEAFF
once TRBJ1-1 TRBV7-6 TRBD1 TGTGCCAGCAGCTTAGTAGGACAGGGAATACTCACTGAAGCTTTCTTT CASSLVGQGILTEAFF
. TRBJ1-4 TRBV5-5 TRBD1 TGTGCCAGCACCCCGGGACAGGATAAAAATGAAAAACTGTTTTTT CASTPGQDKNEKLFF
. TRBJ2-5 TRBV5-4 TRBD2 TGTGCCAGCAGCTTGGGACTAGCGGGGGCCCAAGAGACCCAGTACTTC CASSLGLAGAQETQYF
. TRBJ1-1 TRBV5-1 TRBD1 TGCGCCAGCAGCTGGCGCTCGACAGGGGGCAGAACTGAAGCTTTCTTT CASSWRSTGGRTEAFF
. TRBJ2-1 TRBV7-9 . TGTGCCAGCAGCTCCAACTCCGACTGGTTAAAGAGTTCTTATGAGCAGTTCTTC CASSSNSDWLKSSYEQFF
. TRBJ2-1 TRBV6-6 TRBD1 TGTGCCAGCAGTCGAACCCCCGGGACAGGGAACAATGAGCAGTTCTTC CASSRTPGTGNNEQFF
. TRBJ2-7 TRBV20-1 TRBD2 TGCAGCGGCGGGGGAGTGTACGAGCAGTACTTC CSGGGVYEQYF
. TRBJ2-7 TRBV7-9 . TGTGCCAGCAGCCCCTCCCGGGGGGCCCTGGACGAGCAGTACTTC CASSPSRGALDEQYF
. TRBJ2-7 TRBV10-1 . TGCGCCAGCAGTGGAACAGGGAATCACCACGAGCAGTACTTC CASSGTGNHHEQYF
once TRBJ2-7 TRBV7-9 TRBD1 TGTGCCAGCAGCTTAGACGACAGGGGAATGTCCTACGAGCAGTACTTC CASSLDDRGMSYEQYF
. TRBJ1-1 TRBV28 . TGTGCCAGCAGCCCACCTCGGGGGGGAACTGAAGCTTTCTTT CASSPPRGGTEAFF
. TRBJ2-1 TRBV7-9 TRBD2 TGTGCCAGCAGCCTATACGGACTAGCGGGAGGGAGCTCCTACAATGAGCAGTTCTTC CASSLYGLAGGSSYNEQFF
. TRBJ1-1 TRBV10-1 TRBD1 TGCGCCACCCTAACAGGGGTTCTCACTGAAGCTTTCTTT CATLTGVLTEAFF
. TRBJ2-7 TRBV28 TRBD2 TGTGCCAGCAGTCAGAGACTAGCTTGGTACGAGCAGTACTTC CASSQRLAWYEQYF
. TRBJ2-7 TRBV7-3 TRBD2 TGTGCCAGCAGCTTAAGTGGACTAGCGGGGACCTACTGCGAGCAGTACTTC CASSLSGLAGTYCEQYF
once TRBJ2-7 TRBV18 TRBD2 TGTGCCAGCTCTACGGGGGGCTCCTACGAGCAGTACTTC CASSTGGSYEQYF
. TRBJ2-3 TRBV6-5 . TGTGCCAGCCAATTGGTCAGTAGCACAGATACGCAGTATTTT CASQLVSSTDTQYF
. TRBJ2-5 TRBV5-4 TRBD1 TGTGCCAGCAGCCCCGGGACAGATACACAAGAGACCCAGTACTTC CASSPGTDTQETQYF
. TRBJ2-3 TRBV7-8 TRBD2 TGTGCCAGCAGCTACGGACTAGGGTCGTCGGCAGATACGCAGTATTTT CASSYGLGSSADTQYF
. TRBJ2-7 TRBV15 . TGTGCCACCAGCACACTGTACGAGCAGTACTTC CATSTLYEQYF
. TRBJ2-2 TRBV11-2 TRBD1 TGTGCCAGCAGCTCCGGACAGGGAAGCTGGGAGCTGTTTTTT CASSSGQGSWELFF
few TRBJ2-1 TRBV7-3 TRBD1 TGTGCCAGCAGCTCGACAGGGGGACGCAATGAGCAGTTCTTC CASSSTGGRNEQFF
. TRBJ2-5 TRBV7-9 TRBD2 TGTGCCAGCAGCAAATCCGGAAGCGGGGGGGCATGGGAGACCCAGTACTTC CASSKSGSGGAWETQYF
. TRBJ1-5 TRBV19 TRBD1 TGTGCCAGTAGTATGGTAACAGGGGCCCTCAATCAGCCCCAGCATTTT CASSMVTGALNQPQHF
. TRBJ1-4 TRBV6-5 . TGTGCCAGCAGCGAGGTAAAACTGTTTTTT CASSEVKLFF
. TRBJ2-3 TRBV7-3 TRBD1 TGTGCCAGCAGCTTGACAGGGGGGGCCACAGATACGCAGTATTTT CASSLTGGATDTQYF
. TRBJ1-2 TRBV19 . TGTGCCAGTAGTATCTACTATGGCTACACCTTC CASSIYYGYTF
. TRBJ2-5 TRBV5-6 . TGTGCCAGCAGCTCTTTTCTGTCCGAGACCCAGTACTTC CASSSFLSETQYF
. TRBJ2-3 TRBV29-1 . TGCGGAGGGGTTCCCGCTGCAGATACGCAGTATTTT CGGVPAADTQYF
. TRBJ2-6 TRBV7-2 TRBD2 TGTGCCAGCAGCTTAAGAAGCGGGGGCTCTGGGGCCAACGTCCTGACTTTC CASSLRSGGSGANVLTF
once TRBJ1-2 TRBV6-2/TRBV6-3 . TGTGCCAGCAGTTACCTTATTAGTGTGAACTATGGCTACACCTTC CASSYLISVNYGYTF
. TRBJ1-4 TRBV12-5 . TGTGCTAGTGCCTCACAGGGTTTGAGTGAAAAACTGTTTTTT CASASQGLSEKLFF
once TRBJ1-4 TRBV27 . TGTGCCAGCAGGCCACGAGGGACTCTCGGCGGCACTAATGAAAAACTGTTTTTT CASRPRGTLGGTNEKLFF
. TRBJ2-7 TRBV15 TRBD2 TGTGCCACCAGCAGAGTAGCGGGAGCCTACGAGCAGTACTTC CATSRVAGAYEQYF